The clone carrying this T cell receptor (beta chain) appeared many times. Its matching antigen is unknown. The record originates from a study of regulatory T cells in long-lasting Graves disease. Losses at the gene ends were 7 bases for V and 5 bases for J; bases not matched to a gene: 10. The CDR3 contains 15 residues. Per germline, CDR1 MNHNS and CDR2 SASEGT. HTBI primers from iRepertoire and Arm-PCR of CDR3 regions yielded the TCR beta libraries. TCRdb analysed the multiplex PCR reads with MiXCR anew, one entry per CDR3 protein. Among around 400,000 distinct CDR3 sequences listed, roughly 16% were seen once. Findings of the study overall: A greater number of public clonotypes (approximately 2,500) was shared by persistent patients than by new patients (about 990). Persistent Graves' patients had lower TCR diversity than newly diagnosed ones. Preferential use of TRBV28, TRBJ1-2 and TRBJ2-5 was seen in persistent disease.

As for time point: newly diagnosed GD, antithyroid drugs for less than 3 months. The TCR library was made from RNA extracted from PBMCs. Sequenced here: peripheral blood mononuclear cells (PBMCs), sampled at new diagnosis, from a patient treated with antithyroid drugs. The V gene is TRBV6-1, the J gene TRBJ2-5; 10 bases line up with TRBD2. The sequence was obtained from a female donor with Graves disease. The CDR3 nucleotides read TGTGCCAGCACCGTAGCGGGAGGCGAAGGGGAGACCCAGTACTTC. It specifies CASTVAGGEGETQYF.